The clone carrying this T cell receptor beta chain was seen just once. This record comes from a study of control samples from healthy donors and cancer patients. Sequencing was performed with immunoSEQ multiplex PCR; in TCRdb, only in-frame clones are kept and a portion is missing. The sample carries roughly 170,000 clones, roughly 91% recorded once. CDR1 and CDR2 (germline): SGHDN, FVKESK. The CDR3 contains 13 residues. V was trimmed by 2 bases and J by 3 bases, leaving 5 bases between them. The V call is TRBV14, the J call TRBJ1-5; D gene ambiguous. Input material: blood. The TCR was taken from a man aged 18 to 30 in good health. CDR3 nucleotide sequence: TGTGCCAGCAGCCAATCTTTCAATCAGCCCCAGCATTTT. Translated, it gives CASSQSFNQPQHF.